This TCR beta chain originates from a study of blood T cells in healthy people across ages. Germline V gene lookup returns CDR1 SGDLS and CDR2 YYNGEE. The CDR3 has 15 residues. V shed 0 bases and J 7 bases; nucleotides not matched to a gene: 7. With a J-beta primer mix and a sample-barcoded 5' primer, a second PCR ran about 7 to 11 cycles. TCRdb independently ran MiXCR on the 5' RACE reads; one entry per CDR3 protein. The data show 1.5 million to 2 million distinct CDR3 sequences, roughly 27% seen once. This clonotype occurred a few times. V gene TRBV9 combines with J gene TRBJ2-7; 10 bases map to TRBD2. The sequence came from a woman between 25 and 40 years old in good health. The source material was blood. In nucleotides, the CDR3 is TGTGCCAGCAGCGTAGGTGGGACTAGCGATAGTGAGCAGTACTTC. This codes for CASSVGGTSDSEQYF.